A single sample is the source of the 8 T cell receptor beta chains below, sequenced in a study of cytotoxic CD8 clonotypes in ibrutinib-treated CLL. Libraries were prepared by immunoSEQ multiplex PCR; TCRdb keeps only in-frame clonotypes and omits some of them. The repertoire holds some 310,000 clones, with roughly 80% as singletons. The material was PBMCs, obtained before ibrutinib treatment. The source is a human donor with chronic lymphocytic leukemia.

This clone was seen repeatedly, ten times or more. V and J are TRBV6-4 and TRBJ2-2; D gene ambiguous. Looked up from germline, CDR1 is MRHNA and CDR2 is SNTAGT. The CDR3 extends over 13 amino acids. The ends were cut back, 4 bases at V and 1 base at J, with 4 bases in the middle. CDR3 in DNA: TGTGCCAGCAGTGCAGGGAACACCGGGGAGCTGTTTTTT. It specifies CASSAGNTGELFF.

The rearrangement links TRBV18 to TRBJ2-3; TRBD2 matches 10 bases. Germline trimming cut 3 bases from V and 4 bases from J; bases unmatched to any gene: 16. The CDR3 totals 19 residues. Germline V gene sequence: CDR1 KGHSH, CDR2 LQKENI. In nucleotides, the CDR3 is TGTGCCAGCTCACCGCTTAAGTCTAGCGGGAGACTTACGGCAGATACGCAGTATTTT. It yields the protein CASSPLKSSGRLTADTQYF.

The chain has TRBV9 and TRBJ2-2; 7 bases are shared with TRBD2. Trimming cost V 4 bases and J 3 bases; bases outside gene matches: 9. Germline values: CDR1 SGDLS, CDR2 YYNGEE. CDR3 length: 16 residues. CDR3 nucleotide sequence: TGTGCCAGCAGCCCCCGCGACGGGAGGTACACCGGGGAGCTGTTTTTT. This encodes CASSPRDGRYTGELFF. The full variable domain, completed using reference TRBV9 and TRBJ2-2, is DSGVTQTPKHLITATGQRVTLRCSPRSGDLSVYWYQQSLDQGLQFLIQYYNGEERAKGNILERFSAQQFPDLHSELNLSSLELGDSALYFCASSPRDGRYTGELFFGEGSRLTVL.

Here the CDR3 DNA reads TGTGCCAGCAGGGGCAGGGGACAAGAGACCCAGTACTTC. Translating gives CASRGRGQETQYF. The chain combines TRBV5-4 with TRBJ2-5, with TRBD1 as a possible D gene (6 bases). The CDR3 contains 13 residues. Germline V lookup: CDR1 SGHNT, CDR2 YYREEE (reference sequence). V was shortened by 5 bases and J by 2 bases, with 10 bases between the two germline ends.

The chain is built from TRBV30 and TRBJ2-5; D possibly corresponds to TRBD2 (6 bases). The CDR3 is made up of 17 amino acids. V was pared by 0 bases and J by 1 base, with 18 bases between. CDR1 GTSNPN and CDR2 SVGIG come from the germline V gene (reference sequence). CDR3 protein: CAWSVRWTTRAQETQYF. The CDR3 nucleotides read TGTGCCTGGAGTGTACGTTGGACTACCCGGGCCCAAGAGACCCAGTACTTC.

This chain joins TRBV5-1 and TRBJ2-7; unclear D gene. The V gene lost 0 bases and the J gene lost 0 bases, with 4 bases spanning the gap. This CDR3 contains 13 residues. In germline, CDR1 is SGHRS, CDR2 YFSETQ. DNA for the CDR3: TGCGCCAGCAGCTTGGGGAGCTCCTACGAGCAGTACTTC. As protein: CASSLGSSYEQYF.

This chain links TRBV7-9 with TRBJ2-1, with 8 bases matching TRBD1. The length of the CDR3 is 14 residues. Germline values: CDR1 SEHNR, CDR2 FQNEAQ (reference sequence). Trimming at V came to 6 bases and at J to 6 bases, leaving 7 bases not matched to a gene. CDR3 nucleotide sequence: TGTGCCAGCAGGGCGACAGGGGTCGGCAATGAGCAGTTCTTC. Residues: CASRATGVGNEQFF.

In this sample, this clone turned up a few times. CDR3 protein: CAISATGGHQETQYF. The CDR3 nucleotides read TGTGCCATCAGTGCGACGGGAGGGCACCAAGAGACCCAGTACTTC. This chain uses TRBV10-3 with TRBJ2-5, with 8 nucleotides matching TRBD2. The junction had 4 bases not matched to a gene; V was cut back by 4 bases and J by 0 bases. From germline, CDR1 is ENHRY and CDR2 SYGVKD. The CDR3 consists of 15 residues.